This T cell receptor (beta chain) was recovered during a study of blood T cell repertoires in COVID-19. Study-level background: Researchers got acute and convalescent COVID-19 samples from the United States, Italy and Spain. Sources were T cells, B-cell-depleted T cells, or PBMCs; the material itself was cDNA or gDNA.

The CDR3 has 15 amino acids. Germline V gene lookup returns CDR1 LGHNA and CDR2 YNFKEQ. After removal of 0 bases from V and 6 bases from J, the junction contained 3 bases not matched to a gene. Source study methods: Using reference gene primer amplification, nucleated cell counts were estimated. Assay: immunoSEQ multiplex PCR; the TCRdb copy retains only in-frame clones and omits some. V and J calls and clone size are given by that table; D and trimming were obtained from the DNA. The sample shows some 300,000 clones, about 91% of them seen only once. This TCR was recovered from a woman aged 30 to 39 who had recovered from COVID-19. The specimen was peripheral blood. The chain links TRBV4-2 to TRBJ1-5; TRBD1 aligns across 9 bases. CDR3 sequence reads: CASSQEGTGLQPQHF. The CDR3, as DNA: TGTGCCAGCAGCCAAGAAGGGACAGGGCTTCAGCCCCAGCATTTT.